These 9 T cell receptor beta chains were sequenced from one sample in a study of T cell changes during pregnancy in multiple sclerosis. Sequenced by immunoSEQ multiplex PCR; TCRdb stores in-frame clones only, minus some. Among more than 40,000 clones listed, 80% to 90% were seen once. The source was CD4+ T cells from peripheral blood mononuclear cells, collected in the first trimester of pregnancy. The receptors originated from a female donor with multiple sclerosis, enrolled in a pregnancy study.

Only a few counts were recorded for this clone. This chain uses TRBV4-2 with TRBJ2-6; D is uncertain. With 1 base removed from V and 1 base from J, the gap between germline ends came to 8 bases. The length of the CDR3 is 16 residues. Germline V gene data show CDR1 as LGHNA and CDR2 as YNFKEQ. This CDR3 is CASSQAAASGANVLTF. The CDR3 DNA follows: TGTGCCAGCAGCCAAGCAGCAGCGTCTGGGGCCAACGTCCTGACTTTC.

V gene TRBV6-6 combines with J gene TRBJ2-7, with 7 positions matching TRBD2. The J segment lost 4 bases and the V segment lost 8 bases, leaving 14 bases of the junction unmatched. The CDR3 runs 15 residues. Germline V gene data show CDR1 as MNHNY and CDR2 as SVGAGI (reference sequence). CDR3 sequence reads: CASGATAGVDYEQYF. CDR3 nucleotide sequence: TGTGCCAGCGGGGCGACGGCGGGAGTAGATTACGAGCAGTACTTC.

The CDR3 region is CASSFIRLAGGFTDTQYF. CDR3 coding DNA: TGTGCCAGCAGCTTTATTCGACTAGCGGGAGGGTTCACAGATACGCAGTATTTT. The chain employs TRBV11-3 and TRBJ2-3; TRBD2 aligns across 14 bases. The CDR3 runs to 18 residues. V shed 3 bases, J shed 2 bases, and the junction held 7 bases outside the gene matches. Germline-derived CDR1 and CDR2 are SGHNT and YENEEA.

V gene TRBV5-5 combines with J gene TRBJ2-1; perhaps TRBD2 as D (6 bases). Per germline, CDR1 SGHKS and CDR2 YYEKEE (reference sequence). Trimming cost V 2 bases and J 9 bases, with 24 bases left between them. This CDR3 contains 17 residues. The DNA for the CDR3 is TGTGCCAGCAGCTTAACTACCGGGACTCCGCCGATTAGTGAGCAGTTCTTC. Protein sequence: CASSLTTGTPPISEQFF.

The chain couples TRBV18 to TRBJ2-3, with TRBD2 matching over 12 bases. Germline CDR1 reads KGHSH; CDR2 reads LQKENI. V lost 2 bases, J lost 1 base, and 4 bases stayed unmatched. The CDR3 extends over 17 amino acids. CDR3 nucleotides: TGTGCCAGCTCACCATCGGGACTAGCGGGTGGCACAGATACGCAGTATTTT. This encodes CASSPSGLAGGTDTQYF. The full variable domain, in which reference TRBV18 and TRBJ2-3 provide the parts outside the CDR3, is NAGVMQNPRHLVRRRGQEARLRCSPMKGHSHVYWYRQLPEEGLKFMVYLQKENIIDESGMPKERFSAEFPKEGPSILRIQQVVRGDSAAYFCASSPSGLAGGTDTQYFGPGTRLTVL.

Of note for this clone: This CDR3 is also generated by other DNA sequences in the sample. This sequence joins TRBV30 and TRBJ1-5; TRBD1 is a possible D gene (6 bases). V shed 0 bases and J shed 7 bases, with 7 bases lying between them. CDR3 length equals 12 residues. Germline V gives CDR1 GTSNPN, CDR2 SVGIG (reference sequence). The CDR3 bases are TGTGCCTGGAGTGTACAGGGACAGCCCCAGCATTTT. It specifies CAWSVQGQPQHF.

The chain uses TRBV28 and TRBJ2-7; weak D call: TRBD1 (6 bases). CDR1 and CDR2 (germline): MDHEN, SYDVKM. The CDR3 length is 14 residues. The ends were cut back, 4 bases at V and 4 bases at J, with 14 bases in the middle. The CDR3 protein is CASSSPGQPYEQYF. DNA of the CDR3: TGTGCCAGCAGTTCCCCGGGACAACCTTACGAGCAGTACTTC.

The J gene is TRBJ2-5, the V gene TRBV28; D remains unclear. Trimming pared 6 bases from V and 1 base from J, leaving 15 bases between. This CDR3 has 15 residues. Germline V gene sequence: CDR1 MDHEN, CDR2 SYDVKM. CDR3 DNA: TGTGCCAGCAGCCCGGGTGGTCGCCTCCAAGAGACCCAGTACTTC. Amino acid sequence: CASSPGGRLQETQYF. The variable domain in full, with the rest retrieved from reference TRBV28 and TRBJ2-5, is DVKVTQSSRYLVKRTGEKVFLECVQDMDHENMFWYRQDPGLGLRLIYFSYDVKMKEKGDIPEGYSVSREKKERFSLILESASTNQTSMYLCASSPGGRLQETQYFGPGTRLLVL.

The rearrangement joins TRBV18 to TRBJ2-7; the D gene is possibly TRBD2 (5 bases). Looked up from germline, CDR1 is KGHSH and CDR2 is LQKENI. The CDR3 sequence is 13 residues long. The V end lost 1 base, the J end lost 5 bases, and 9 bases lay between the germline ends. The chain's CDR3 is CASSPRESHEQYF. The CDR3, as DNA: TGTGCCAGCTCACCACGGGAGTCCCACGAGCAGTACTTC. Drawing the rest from reference TRBV18 and TRBJ2-7, the complete variable domain is NAGVMQNPRHLVRRRGQEARLRCSPMKGHSHVYWYRQLPEEGLKFMVYLQKENIIDESGMPKERFSAEFPKEGPSILRIQQVVRGDSAAYFCASSPRESHEQYFGPGTRLTVT.